These 15 T cell receptor beta chains came from one sample sequenced in a study of blood T cells in healthy people across ages. Primers used in a second PCR of roughly 7 to 12 cycles were a sample-barcoded 5' primer and a J-beta primer mix. TCRdb redid the calling of the 5' RACE reads with MiXCR, one entry per CDR3 protein. The sample has some 1.8 million distinct CDR3 sequences, roughly two fifths seen once. Sequences were obtained from blood. The receptors come from a human donor in good health.

This clonotype was seen a handful of times. The genes are TRBV20-1 and TRBJ2-1; the match to TRBD2 covers 12 bases. The CDR3 contains 18 residues. Trimming took 2 bases from V and 6 from J; bases not matched to a gene: 14. The germline V gene has CDR1 DFQATT and CDR2 SNEGSKA (reference sequence). CDR3 loop: CSARPGGASGGALNEQFF. Here the CDR3 DNA reads TGCAGTGCTAGACCAGGCGGCGCTAGCGGGGGGGCTCTCAATGAGCAGTTCTTC.

The gene calls are TRBV4-1 and TRBJ1-5; D perhaps matches TRBD1 (5 bases). V gave up 1 base and J gave up 2 bases, with 9 bases separating them. There are 15 residues in the CDR3. The germline CDR1 and CDR2 sequences are MGHRA and YSYEKL. The CDR3 nucleotides are TGCGCCAGCAGCCAAGGACAGTGGGGCAATCAGCCCCAGCATTTT. It yields the protein CASSQGQWGNQPQHF.

This clonotype was seen only a few times. The chain employs TRBV6-5 and TRBJ1-1; D unclear. Germline V gene sequence: CDR1 MNHEY, CDR2 SVGAGI. Trimming removed 7 bases at V and 2 bases at J, with 11 bases between. The CDR3 sequence is 13 residues long. In DNA, the CDR3 is TGTGCCAGCAATATAGATGTAAACACTGAAGCTTTCTTT. Protein product: CASNIDVNTEAFF.

The table lists this clonotype with a few counts. The rearrangement uses TRBV6-6 and TRBJ2-6, with TRBD2 as a possible D gene (5 bases). Per germline, CDR1 MNHNY and CDR2 SVGAGI (reference sequence). This CDR3 comprises 16 residues. Trimming cost V 4 bases and J 0 bases, with 10 bases left between them. The CDR3 loop is CASSLRAPSGANVLTF. DNA for the CDR3: TGTGCCAGCAGTTTGCGGGCCCCCTCTGGGGCCAACGTCCTGACTTTC.

The rearrangement links TRBV29-1 to TRBJ2-5; the D is unclear. Germline loops: CDR1 SQVTM, CDR2 ANQGSEA. The CDR3 is 11 amino acids. The V end lost 3 bases, the J end lost 11 bases, and 13 bases lay between the germline ends. CDR3: CSVELHIGQYF. CDR3 sequence (DNA): TGCAGCGTTGAGTTGCACATCGGGCAGTACTTC.

The CDR3: CASSQEVSSGYEQYF. CDR3 bases: TGCGCCAGCAGCCAAGAGGTTAGCTCGGGCTACGAGCAGTACTTC. This rearrangement joins TRBV4-1 to TRBJ2-7; D gene unclear. Germline assignment: CDR1 MGHRA and CDR2 YSYEKL. The V end lost 0 bases, the J end lost 3 bases, and 12 bases lay between the germline ends. CDR3 length: 15 residues.

V gene TRBV6-5 combines with J gene TRBJ2-1, with TRBD2 matching 10 bases. CDR1 is MNHEY, CDR2 SVGAGI, per germline. CDR3 length: 16 amino acids. The V gene end was trimmed by 1 base and the J gene end by 15 bases; junction bases not matched to a gene: 15. CDR3 sequence (DNA): TGTGCCAGCAGTTACTTTGGTAGCGGGGGGCCCTCCAGTTGGTTCTTC. Protein product: CASSYFGSGGPSSWFF.

In nucleotides, the CDR3 is TGTGCCACCAGTGATTCCGGTTCTCCGAAGCAGTTCTTC. This codes for CATSDSGSPKQFF. The chain links TRBV24-1 to TRBJ2-1; D gene uncertain. Trimming pared 2 bases from V and 11 bases from J, leaving 12 bases between. The CDR3 contains 13 residues. The germline CDR1 and CDR2 sequences are KGHDR and SFDVKD.

This chain joins TRBV12-3 or TRBV12-4 and TRBJ1-4; D may be TRBD1 (6 bases). The CDR3 is made up of 14 amino acids. The V and J ends lost 5 bases and 10 bases respectively, with 17 bases between them. CDR3 nucleotide sequence: TGTGCCAGCAGTCCGGGTACAGGGCGCGGAAAACTGTTTTTT. As protein: CASSPGTGRGKLFF.

This clonotype was observed a few times. The chain couples TRBV11-2 to TRBJ2-7; no clear D gene. The J call may be mistaken, given a closer DNA end match to TRBJ2-5. The CDR3 is 16 amino acids. The germline V gene encodes CDR1 SGHAT and CDR2 FQNNGV. Written as DNA, the CDR3 is TGTGCCAGCAGAGAGTGGCGTTCGTCTAGTACAAAGACCCAGTACTTC. It translates to CASREWRSSSTKTQYF.

This clonotype was seen repeatedly, ten times or more. The gene calls are TRBV4-3 and TRBJ2-7; D may be TRBD1 (6 bases). Trimming pared 4 bases from V and 7 bases from J, leaving 14 bases between. This CDR3 is built from 13 residues. Germline V gene data show CDR1 as LGHNA and CDR2 as YSLEER. The chain's CDR3 is CASSLTGLGEQYF. In DNA form, the CDR3 reads TGCGCCAGCAGCCTAACAGGGTTGGGGGAGCAGTACTTC.

The chain joins TRBV15 to TRBJ2-1; 9 bases line up with TRBD1. The CDR3 covers 14 residues. Germline V CDR1 and CDR2: LNHNV, YYDKDF (reference sequence). Trimming took 0 bases from V and 8 from J; bases not matched to a gene: 2. CDR3 coding DNA: TGTGCCACCAGCAGAGATACAGGGGGCGATGAGCAGTTCTTC. Translating gives CATSRDTGGDEQFF.

This clonotype was counted a few times. The chain couples TRBV29-1 to TRBJ2-2, with 7 bases fitting TRBD2. The germline gives CDR1 SQVTM, CDR2 ANQGSEA. V was pared by 3 bases and J by 6 bases, with 7 bases of the junction left unmatched. CDR3 length: 14 residues. The DNA for the CDR3 is TGCAGCGTTGACAGCAGGCGGGGGTCCGGGGAGCTGTTTTTT. Translated: CSVDSRRGSGELFF.

This clonotype was observed a handful of times. The chain links TRBV4-3 to TRBJ2-7, with 7 bases fitting TRBD1. CDR1 LGHNA and CDR2 YSLEER come from the germline V gene. The CDR3 has 15 residues. V dropped 2 bases and J dropped 2; count of bases not matched to a gene: 6. CDR3 amino acids: CASSQQTGFAYEQYF. The DNA of the CDR3 is TGCGCCAGCAGCCAACAGACAGGGTTTGCCTACGAGCAGTACTTC.

This clonotype was counted between two and nine times. V is TRBV5-5 and J is TRBJ2-1; TRBD1 aligns across 9 bases. Germline V gene data show CDR1 as SGHKS and CDR2 as YYEKEE (reference sequence). V lost 2 bases and J lost 7; bases outside the gene matches: 16. The CDR3 is 18 amino acids. In nucleotides, the CDR3 is TGTGCCAGCAGCTTTAGACACCGGGACAGGGTTACATCGAATGAGCAGTTCTTC. Translation gives CASSFRHRDRVTSNEQFF. The variable domain in full, completed from reference TRBV5-5 and TRBJ2-1, reads DAGVTQSPTHLIKTRGQQVTLRCSPISGHKSVSWYQQVLGQGPQFIFQYYEKEERGRGNFPDRFSARQFPNYSSELNVNALLLGDSALYLCASSFRHRDRVTSNEQFFGPGTRLTVL.